The sequence of this T cell receptor beta chain was determined in a study of blood T cell repertoires in COVID-19. The CDR3 extends over 13 amino acids. The V and J ends lost 6 bases and 10 bases respectively, with 16 bases between them. Clones were read by immunoSEQ multiplex PCR, and TCRdb kept only the in-frame ones, dropping some. The table includes 150,000 to 200,000 clones, about 84% detected once. Sequencing input: PBMCs or T cells enriched from blood (not recorded which). This TCR was recovered from a woman aged 25 to 39 who had recovered from COVID-19. The chain employs TRBV12-3 or TRBV12-4 and TRBJ2-1; tentative D call: TRBD2 (5 bases). The CDR3 spells CASRTTGTREQFF. The CDR3 DNA sequence: TGTGCCAGCAGAACGACGGGAACACGGGAGCAGTTCTTC.